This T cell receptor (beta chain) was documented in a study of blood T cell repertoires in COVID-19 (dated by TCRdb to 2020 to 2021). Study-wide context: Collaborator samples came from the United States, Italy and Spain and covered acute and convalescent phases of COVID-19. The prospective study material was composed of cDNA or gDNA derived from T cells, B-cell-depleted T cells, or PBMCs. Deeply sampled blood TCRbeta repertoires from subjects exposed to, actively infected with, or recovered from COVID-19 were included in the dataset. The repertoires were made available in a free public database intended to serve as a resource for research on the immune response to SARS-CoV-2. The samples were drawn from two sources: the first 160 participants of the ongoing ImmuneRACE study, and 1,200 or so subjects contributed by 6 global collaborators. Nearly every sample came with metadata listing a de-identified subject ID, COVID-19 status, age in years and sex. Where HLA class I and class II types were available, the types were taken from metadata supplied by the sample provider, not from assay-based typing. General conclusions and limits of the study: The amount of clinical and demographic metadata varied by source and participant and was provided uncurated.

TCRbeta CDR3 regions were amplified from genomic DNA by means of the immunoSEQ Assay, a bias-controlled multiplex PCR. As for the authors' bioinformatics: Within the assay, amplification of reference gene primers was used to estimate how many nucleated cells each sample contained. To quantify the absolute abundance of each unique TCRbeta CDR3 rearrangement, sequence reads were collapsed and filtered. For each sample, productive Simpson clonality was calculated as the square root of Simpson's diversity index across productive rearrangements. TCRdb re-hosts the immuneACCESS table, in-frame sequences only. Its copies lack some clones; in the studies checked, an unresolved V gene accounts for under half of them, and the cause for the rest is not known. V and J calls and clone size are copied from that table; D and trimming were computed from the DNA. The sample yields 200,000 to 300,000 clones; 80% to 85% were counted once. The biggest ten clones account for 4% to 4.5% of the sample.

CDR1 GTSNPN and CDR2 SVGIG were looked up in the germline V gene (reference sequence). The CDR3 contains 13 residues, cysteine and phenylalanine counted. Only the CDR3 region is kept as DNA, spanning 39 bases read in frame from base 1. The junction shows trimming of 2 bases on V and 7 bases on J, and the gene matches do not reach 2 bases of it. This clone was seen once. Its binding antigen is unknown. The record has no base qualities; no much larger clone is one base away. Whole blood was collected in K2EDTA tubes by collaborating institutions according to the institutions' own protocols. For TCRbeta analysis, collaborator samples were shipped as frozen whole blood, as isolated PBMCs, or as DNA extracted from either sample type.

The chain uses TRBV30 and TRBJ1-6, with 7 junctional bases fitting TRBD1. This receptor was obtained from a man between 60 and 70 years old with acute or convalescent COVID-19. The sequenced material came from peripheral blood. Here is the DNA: TGTGCCTGGAGTACAGGGGCAAATTCACCCCTCCACTTT. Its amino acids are CAWSTGANSPLHF.